This TCR beta chain was documented in a study of OX40 agonist ivuxolimab in advanced cancers. Study-level information: Dosing consisted of intravenous ivuxolimab at 0.01 to 10 mg/kg every 2 weeks. Eligibility rules accepted prior anti-PD-1, anti-PD-L1 or anti-CTLA-4 therapy, and 30% to 40% had some. Study results and limitations: No determination was made of the antigen specificity of the expanded peripheral T cells.

Baseline was the first blood sampling point, followed by cycle 4 day 1 and cycle 7 day 1. The CDR3 totals 14 residues. V trimming: 2 bases; J trimming: 3 bases; junction bases outside the gene matches: 2. CDR1 is KGHSH, CDR2 LQKENI, per germline. Comment on this clone: Its antigen remains unknown.

Clones were read by immunoSEQ multiplex PCR, and TCRdb kept only the in-frame ones, dropping some. The repertoire holds approximately 74,000 clones, 85% to 90% seen once, with approximately 0.5% in the top ten. This rearrangement joins TRBV18 to TRBJ2-7, with 9 bases lining up with TRBD2. The specimen was CD4+ or CD8+ T cells sorted from blood, collected in a trial of the OX40 agonist ivuxolimab. The receptor was isolated from an adult with an advanced solid tumor such as melanoma, head and neck, liver or kidney cancer. The CDR3 region is CASSPGREGYEQYF. The CDR3 DNA sequence: TGTGCCAGCTCACCAGGGCGGGAGGGCTACGAGCAGTACTTC.